This T cell receptor (beta chain) was sequenced during a study of PD-L1 blockade in urothelial cancer. For the study at large: At some point between 2012 and 2014, patients got going on atezolizumab, taking 1,200 mg intravenously every 3 weeks. Bladder-origin urothelial cancer in males described most of the 29 patients. The researchers analyzed blood 3 weeks (second dose) and 6 weeks after treatment start.

Time point in this sample: pretreatment peripheral blood. The templates were synthetic TCR analogs, and they were spiked into each PCR. TCRdb's copy holds only in-frame clones and misses some; the assay was immunoSEQ multiplex PCR. The data contain approximately 52,000 clones, 85% of them singletons. The CDR3 length is 14 residues. Unmatched junction bases numbered 1, after V lost 0 bases and J lost 4 bases. In germline, CDR1 is LNHNV, CDR2 YYDKDF (reference sequence). The chain links TRBV15 to TRBJ2-7; TRBD2 matches 9 bases. Source: PBMCs, taken around atezolizumab (anti-PD-L1) treatment. The TCR sequence derives from a man between 65 and 85 years old with urothelial cancer. This CDR3 reads CATSRDLAGYEQYF. In DNA, the CDR3 is TGTGCCACCAGCAGAGATCTAGCGGGGTACGAGCAGTACTTC.